The clone carrying this TCR beta chain ranks as medium-sized. What it binds is unknown. PBMCs came from more than 9 ml fresh peripheral blood. The data were taken from a study of T cells in Graves' hyperthyroidism and ophthalmopathy. About the research overall: It was at initial diagnosis, before any treatment, that peripheral blood was collected.

Regions amplified from RNA transcripts were the TCR beta CDR3 regions. First-round RT-PCR with HTBI primers amplified the TCR CDR3 region. TCRdb used MiXCR to reprocess the multiplex PCR reads, holding one entry per CDR3 protein. This repertoire shows about 37,000 distinct CDR3 sequences, about 50% found once; its top ten account for roughly a sixth. The CDR3 is 14 amino acids. The germline V and J ends were trimmed by 2 bases and 3 bases, with 11 bases remaining between them. Germline V gene data show CDR1 as SGHTA and CDR2 as FQGNSA. Broader study findings: Model-based prediction identified ophthalmopathy a median around 6.5 months prior to its onset.

The chain uses TRBV7-2 and TRBJ2-7; D is perhaps TRBD1 (5 bases). What was sequenced was blood. This clonotype was obtained from a man aged 35 to 55 with Graves' ophthalmopathy. CDR3 nucleotides: TGTGCCAGCAGCTTAAGTCCCAGGGACTACGAGCAGTACTTC. It is translated as CASSLSPRDYEQYF.